A single sample gave rise to the 15 T cell receptor beta chains below, sequenced in a study of CD8 T cells in ankylosing spondylitis. TCRdb processed the 5' RACE reads anew with MiXCR; each CDR3 protein has one entry. The data show just under 350,000 distinct CDR3 sequences, about 14% seen once. The specimen sequenced was blood, either unsorted or a sorted T cell fraction (not recorded which). The origin of the receptors is a male donor with ankylosing spondylitis or in good health (not recorded which).

This clonotype was observed a handful of times. The rearrangement links TRBV12-3 or TRBV12-4 to TRBJ2-7; the D gene is possibly TRBD1 (6 bases). The CDR3 has 12 amino acids. Trimming took off 9 bases at V and 3 bases at J, with 12 bases between the two ends. Here the CDR3 reads CASRRDIYEQYF. The DNA of the CDR3 is TGTGCCAGTCGCCGGGACATCTACGAGCAGTACTTC.

This rearrangement joins TRBV18 to TRBJ2-7, with D perhaps TRBD2 (7 bases). The CDR3 is 15 residues long. Germline CDR1 reads KGHSH; CDR2 reads LQKENI. Trimming removed 6 bases from V and 6 bases from J, with 21 bases in between. CDR3 in amino acids: CASSSRTGGGGEQYF. DNA for the CDR3: TGTGCCAGCTCGTCACGAACGGGGGGCGGCGGCGAGCAGTACTTC.

This clonotype was seen just once. The V call is TRBV12-3 or TRBV12-4, the J call TRBJ1-1; D perhaps matches TRBD1 (5 bases). The CDR3 loop spans 14 amino acids. V was trimmed by 3 bases and J by 1 base, leaving 9 bases between them. CDR3 loop: CASSFRQWNTEAFF. In DNA form, the CDR3 reads TGTGCCAGCAGTTTCAGACAGTGGAACACTGAAGCTTTCTTT.

This chain connects TRBV20-1 to TRBJ2-5; D uncertain. The V and J ends lost 3 bases and 4 bases respectively, with 12 bases between them. This CDR3 has 13 amino acids. The V gene's germline CDR1 is DFQATT and CDR2 SNEGSKA (reference sequence). CDR3 sequence (DNA): TGCAGTGCTAGGTCTATTGACTCAGAGACCCAGTACTTC. This codes for CSARSIDSETQYF.

This clonotype was recorded a few times. The chain couples TRBV19 to TRBJ2-1; 10 nucleotides agree with TRBD2. V shed 3 bases, J shed 10 bases, and the junction held 9 bases outside the gene matches. This CDR3 is built from 15 residues. Germline values: CDR1 LNHDA, CDR2 SQIVND (reference sequence). In DNA, the CDR3 is TGTGCCAGTAGTATCCGCCTAGCGGGAGATGGGGAGCAGTTCTTC. Its translation is CASSIRLAGDGEQFF.

CDR3 DNA sequence: TGCAGTGCTTCCGCAGGGAGAGAGACCCAGTACTTC. Translating it yields CSASAGRETQYF. The chain recombines TRBV20-1 with TRBJ2-5; D may correspond to TRBD1 or TRBD2 (5 bases each). The CDR3 is made up of 12 amino acids. The V end lost 5 bases, the J end lost 4 bases, and 11 bases lay between the germline ends. Per germline, CDR1 DFQATT and CDR2 SNEGSKA (reference sequence).

The chain links TRBV20-1 to TRBJ2-7; D ambiguous. V was pared by 6 bases and J by 0 bases, with 6 bases between. This CDR3 region has 11 residues. The germline V gene encodes CDR1 DFQATT and CDR2 SNEGSKA (reference sequence). Here the CDR3 reads CSAERSYEQYF. The CDR3 bases are TGCAGTGCCGAGCGCTCCTACGAGCAGTACTTC.

V and J are TRBV15 and TRBJ2-1; weak D call: TRBD2 (6 bases). Germline CDR1 and CDR2: LNHNV and YYDKDF (reference sequence). The CDR3 is 16 residues long. The V end was cut by 2 bases, the J end by 4 bases, with 15 bases between. CDR3 DNA: TGTGCCACCAGCAGAACAACGGGAGTGACTTACAATGAGCAGTTCTTC. Protein sequence: CATSRTTGVTYNEQFF.

V is TRBV27 and J is TRBJ1-1; D unresolved. The germline V gene encodes CDR1 MNHEY and CDR2 SMNVEV (reference sequence). V shed 5 bases and J shed 5 bases, with 18 bases lying between them. The CDR3 length is 15 residues. This CDR3 reads CASSTFPLGGTEAFF. CDR3 DNA sequence: TGTGCCAGCAGTACCTTCCCCCTCGGAGGGACTGAAGCTTTCTTT.

This clonotype was found a few times. This chain uses TRBV4-2 with TRBJ2-3; D not resolved. The CDR3 length is 16 residues. Looked up from germline, CDR1 is LGHNA and CDR2 is YNFKEQ. Trimming removed 7 bases from V and 0 bases from J, with 17 bases in between. The CDR3 region is CASTPFENPSTDTQYF. CDR3 coding DNA: TGTGCCAGCACCCCCTTCGAGAATCCTAGCACAGATACGCAGTATTTT.

The chain uses TRBV7-2 and TRBJ2-5, with 10 nucleotides matching TRBD2. V trimming: 1 base; J trimming: 6 bases; junction bases outside the gene matches: 8. The germline V gene encodes CDR1 SGHTA and CDR2 FQGNSA. This CDR3 region has 16 residues. CDR3 amino acids: CASSLGASGGGKTQYF. The CDR3 DNA reads TGTGCCAGCAGCTTAGGAGCTAGCGGGGGTGGAAAGACCCAGTACTTC. Full variable domain (missing parts from reference TRBV7-2 and TRBJ2-5): GAGVSQSPSNKVTEKGKDVELRCDPISGHTALYWYRQSLGQGLEFLIYFQGNSAPDKSGLPSDRFSAERTGGSVSTLTIQRTQQEDSAVYLCASSLGASGGGKTQYFGPGTRLLVL.

The CDR3 sequence: CASSLPQTPYEQYF. The CDR3 nucleotides are TGCGCCAGCAGCCTGCCGCAGACGCCCTACGAGCAGTACTTC. The chain carries TRBV5-1 and TRBJ2-7; D unclear. V dropped 4 bases and J dropped 2 bases, with 13 bases sitting between them. CDR1 and CDR2 from the germline V gene are SGHRS and YFSETQ. This CDR3 region has 14 residues.

This clonotype was detected ten times or more. The V call is TRBV12-3 or TRBV12-4, the J call TRBJ1-1, with 9 bases fitting TRBD1. V shed 3 bases, J shed 5 bases, and the junction held 4 bases outside the gene matches. CDR3 length equals 14 residues. The CDR3 loop is CASSFSGQGTEAFF. CDR3 coding DNA: TGTGCCAGCAGTTTTTCCGGACAGGGGACTGAAGCTTTCTTT.

This clonotype turned up a few times. The chain joins TRBV6-1 to TRBJ2-1, with a weak D call TRBD2 (6 bases). Germline V CDR1 and CDR2: MNHNS, SASEGT. Trimming pared 3 bases from V and 8 bases from J, leaving 14 bases between. CDR3 length equals 14 residues. The CDR3 loop reads CASSEGTAGYEQFF. CDR3 DNA sequence: TGTGCCAGCAGTGAGGGTACCGCGGGATATGAGCAGTTCTTC.

This chain links TRBV12-3 or TRBV12-4 with TRBJ1-1; tentatively, D is TRBD1 (5 bases). This CDR3 comprises 16 residues. V gave up 3 bases and J gave up 0 bases, with 14 bases separating them. CDR3 region: CASSFGAQMVNTEAFF. CDR3 nucleotides: TGTGCCAGCAGTTTTGGGGCGCAAATGGTGAACACTGAAGCTTTCTTT.